This T cell receptor beta chain was captured by sequencing in a study of shared clonotypes between healthy human individuals. General study results and limits: With a few donors compared, about 5.2% of naive CD4 clonotypes were shared.

As to this clone: Its antigen is unknown.

Method: immunoSEQ multiplex PCR; TCRdb's copy keeps in-frame clones and lacks some. This table holds some 1,900,000 clones, about 95% found once. Terminally differentiated effector memory CD45RA+ cells were left out of the naive CD8 fraction, which was CD45RO-negative and positively selected for CCR7. Sequenced sample: naive CD8+ T cells sorted from blood. The sequence was obtained from a young man in good health.

The CDR3 sequence: CASSPPPLSGNTIYF. Written as DNA, the CDR3 is TGTGCCAGCAGCCCCCCCCCACTCTCTGGAAACACCATATATTTT. The chain links TRBV4-2 to TRBJ1-3; D not certain. Looked up from germline, CDR1 is LGHNA and CDR2 is YNFKEQ. Deletions cut 4 bases from V and 0 bases from J, with 10 bases between. This CDR3 is 15 amino acids long.